The 10 T cell receptor beta chains reported below all come from one sample, sequenced in a study of shared clonotypes between healthy human individuals. TCRdb keeps only in-frame clones here, not all; method: immunoSEQ multiplex PCR. Of 650,000 to 800,000 clones in the sample, approximately 72% were seen once. Sequencing input: memory CD4+ T cells sorted from blood. The subset denotes: CD45RA-negative fraction. The receptors derive from a woman in her thirties in good health.

V and J are TRBV7-8 and TRBJ1-3; D is unclear. The CDR3 sequence is 16 residues long. Germline CDR1 and CDR2: SGHVS and FQNEAQ. The V and J ends lost 5 bases and 7 bases respectively, with 21 bases between them. The CDR3 spells CASSPDPAGSSNTIYF. The CDR3 coding sequence is TGTGCCAGCAGCCCGGATCCGGCGGGATCGAGCAACACCATATATTTT.

The chain joins TRBV28 to TRBJ2-1; D is uncertain. Looked up from germline, CDR1 is MDHEN and CDR2 is SYDVKM. With 2 bases removed from V and 4 bases from J, the gap between germline ends came to 9 bases. The length of the CDR3 is 14 residues. The CDR3 coding sequence is TGTGCCAGCAGTTTAGACGGACCATACAATGAGCAGTTCTTC. Translating it yields CASSLDGPYNEQFF.

V and J are TRBV7-9 and TRBJ2-3; TRBD2 aligns across 7 bases. Germline loops: CDR1 SEHNR, CDR2 FQNEAQ (reference sequence). This CDR3 is built from 15 residues. Trimming removed 2 bases from V and 3 bases from J; junction bases left unmatched: 5. The CDR3 spells CASSLMAGVTDTQYF. The CDR3 bases are TGTGCCAGCAGCTTAATGGCGGGAGTAACAGATACGCAGTATTTT.

This sequence joins TRBV9 and TRBJ2-7; D remains unclear. CDR1 and CDR2 (germline): SGDLS, YYNGEE. V lost 4 bases to trimming and J lost 7 bases, with 18 bases between them. The CDR3 covers 14 residues. Here the CDR3 DNA reads TGTGCCAGCAGCCCCCCCCATGGGCCGTGGGAGCAGTACTTC. Its protein is CASSPPHGPWEQYF. The full variable domain, with the rest looked up from reference TRBV9 and TRBJ2-7, is DSGVTQTPKHLITATGQRVTLRCSPRSGDLSVYWYQQSLDQGLQFLIQYYNGEERAKGNILERFSAQQFPDLHSELNLSSLELGDSALYFCASSPPHGPWEQYFGPGTRLTVT.

Concerning this clone: The same CDR3 arises from other DNA sequences in this sample as well. The V and J genes are TRBV29-1 and TRBJ2-1; 7 positions agree with TRBD2. The CDR3 spans 10 residues. Germline V gives CDR1 SQVTM, CDR2 ANQGSEA. With V trimmed by 7 bases and J by 8 bases, 2 bases remained unmatched. The CDR3 sequence: CSGGGHEQFF. CDR3 sequence (DNA): TGCAGCGGGGGGGGTCATGAGCAGTTCTTC.

CDR3 loop: CASSLPGGSGPPGELFF. Written as DNA, the CDR3 is TGTGCCAGTAGTCTTCCCGGAGGGTCGGGACCCCCCGGGGAGCTGTTTTTT. The chain combines TRBV19 with TRBJ2-2; maybe TRBD2 (6 bases). The CDR3 has 17 residues. Germline V lookup: CDR1 LNHDA, CDR2 SQIVND (reference sequence). The germline V and J ends were trimmed by 5 bases and 6 bases, with 22 bases remaining between them.

V usage is TRBV19 and J usage is TRBJ1-5; D unresolved. The germline V and J ends were trimmed by 3 bases and 7 bases, with 10 bases remaining between them. This CDR3 comprises 13 residues. The germline gives CDR1 LNHDA, CDR2 SQIVND (reference sequence). This CDR3 reads CASSMGSWQPQHF. The DNA for the CDR3 is TGTGCCAGTAGTATGGGGAGTTGGCAGCCCCAGCATTTT.

V gene TRBV28 combines with J gene TRBJ2-5, with D uncertain. The ends were cut back, 3 bases at V and 1 base at J, with 12 bases in the middle. The CDR3 is 15 residues long. The germline V gene has CDR1 MDHEN and CDR2 SYDVKM. The CDR3 sequence is CASSLSWRSQETQYF. The CDR3 DNA reads TGTGCCAGCAGTTTGAGTTGGAGATCCCAAGAGACCCAGTACTTC. Full variable domain (remainder filled in from reference TRBV28 and TRBJ2-5): DVKVTQSSRYLVKRTGEKVFLECVQDMDHENMFWYRQDPGLGLRLIYFSYDVKMKEKGDIPEGYSVSREKKERFSLILESASTNQTSMYLCASSLSWRSQETQYFGPGTRLLVL.

This clone was seen repeatedly, ten times or more. The V and J genes are TRBV11-2 and TRBJ2-7; D might be TRBD1 (5 bases). Germline V gene data show CDR1 as SGHAT and CDR2 as FQNNGV. This CDR3 has 15 residues. V dropped 5 bases and J dropped 2 bases, with 16 bases sitting between them. For the CDR3, the DNA is TGTGCCAGCAGCCCAGTAACAGGTTTTGCCTACGAGCAGTACTTC. Residues: CASSPVTGFAYEQYF.

This clone appeared a few times. The chain couples TRBV7-9 to TRBJ2-7; D is perhaps TRBD1 (6 bases). V was clipped by 1 base and J by 4 bases, with 17 bases between them. Germline CDR1 is SEHNR and CDR2 is FQNEAQ (reference sequence). This CDR3 spans 16 amino acids. The CDR3 reads CASSLDMGQGRYEQYF. The CDR3 DNA reads as TGTGCCAGCAGCTTAGATATGGGCCAGGGGCGGTACGAGCAGTACTTC.